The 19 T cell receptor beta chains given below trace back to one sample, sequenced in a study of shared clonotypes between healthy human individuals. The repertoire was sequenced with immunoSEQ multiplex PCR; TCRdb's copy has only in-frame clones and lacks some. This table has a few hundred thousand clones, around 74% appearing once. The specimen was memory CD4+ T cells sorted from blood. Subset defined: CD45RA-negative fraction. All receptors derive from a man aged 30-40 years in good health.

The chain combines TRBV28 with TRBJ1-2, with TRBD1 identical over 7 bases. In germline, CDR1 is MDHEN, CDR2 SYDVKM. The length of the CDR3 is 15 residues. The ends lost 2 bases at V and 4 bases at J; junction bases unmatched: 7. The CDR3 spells CASSLPGQWRYGYTF. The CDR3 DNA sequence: TGTGCCAGCAGTTTACCGGGACAGTGGCGCTATGGCTACACCTTC.

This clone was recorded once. CDR3 sequence: CASSERGVSGQPQHF. DNA of the CDR3: TGTGCCAGCAGTGAACGCGGGGTTTCGGGCCAGCCCCAGCATTTT. The genes are TRBV6-1 and TRBJ1-5; D not resolved. The CDR3 extends over 15 amino acids. Germline CDR1 MNHNS, CDR2 SASEGT. The V and J ends lost 2 bases and 7 bases respectively, with 15 bases between them.

CDR3 region: CASSRTSGRPYNEQFF. For the CDR3, the DNA is TGTGCCAGCTCACGGACTAGCGGGAGGCCCTACAATGAGCAGTTCTTC. This sequence joins TRBV18 and TRBJ2-1; 14 bases line up with TRBD2. The CDR3 runs 16 residues. Trimming removed 4 bases from V and 2 bases from J; junction bases left unmatched: 1. Per germline, CDR1 KGHSH and CDR2 LQKENI.

In DNA, the CDR3 is TGTGCCAGCAGTGAATTGCCGGGCAACTATGGCTACACCTTC. Translated, it gives CASSELPGNYGYTF. This chain joins TRBV2 and TRBJ1-2; D not certain. There are 14 residues in the CDR3. Trimming took off 2 bases at V and 2 bases at J, with 9 bases between the two ends. Per the germline V gene, CDR1 is SNHLY and CDR2 is FYNNEI.

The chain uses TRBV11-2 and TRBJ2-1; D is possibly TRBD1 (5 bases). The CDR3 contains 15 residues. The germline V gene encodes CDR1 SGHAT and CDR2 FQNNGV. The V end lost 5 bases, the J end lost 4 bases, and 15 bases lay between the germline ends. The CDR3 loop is CASSPWTNGYNEQFF. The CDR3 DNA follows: TGTGCCAGCAGCCCCTGGACAAACGGGTACAATGAGCAGTTCTTC.

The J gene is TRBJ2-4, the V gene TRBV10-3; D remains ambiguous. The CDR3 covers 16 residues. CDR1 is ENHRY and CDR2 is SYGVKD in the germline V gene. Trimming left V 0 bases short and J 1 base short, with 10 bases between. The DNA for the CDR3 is TGTGCCATCAGTGAGTCGGGCCTGTCGGCCAAAAACATTCAGTACTTC. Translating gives CAISESGLSAKNIQYF.

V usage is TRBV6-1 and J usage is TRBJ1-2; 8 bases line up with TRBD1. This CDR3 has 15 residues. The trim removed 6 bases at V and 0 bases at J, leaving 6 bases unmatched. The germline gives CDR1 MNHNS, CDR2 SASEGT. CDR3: CASSQGALANYGYTF. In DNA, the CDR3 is TGTGCCAGCAGCCAGGGGGCTTTAGCTAACTATGGCTACACCTTC.

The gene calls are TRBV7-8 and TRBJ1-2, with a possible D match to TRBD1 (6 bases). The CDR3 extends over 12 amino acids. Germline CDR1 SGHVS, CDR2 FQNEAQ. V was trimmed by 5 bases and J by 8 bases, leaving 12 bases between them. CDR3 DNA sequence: TGTGCCAGCAGCAACCGGGGGGGCGGCTACACCTTC. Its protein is CASSNRGGGYTF. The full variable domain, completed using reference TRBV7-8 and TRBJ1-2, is GAGVSQSPRYKVAKRGQDVALRCDPISGHVSLFWYQQALGQGPEFLTYFQNEAQLDKSGLPSDRFFAERPEGSVSTLKIQRTQQEDSAVYLCASSNRGGGYTFGSGTRLTVV.

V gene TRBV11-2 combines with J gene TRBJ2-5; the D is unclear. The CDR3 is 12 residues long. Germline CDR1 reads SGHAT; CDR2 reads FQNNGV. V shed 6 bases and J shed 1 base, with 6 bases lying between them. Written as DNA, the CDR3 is TGTGCCAGCAGGGGCAGCCAAGAGACCCAGTACTTC. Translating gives CASRGSQETQYF.

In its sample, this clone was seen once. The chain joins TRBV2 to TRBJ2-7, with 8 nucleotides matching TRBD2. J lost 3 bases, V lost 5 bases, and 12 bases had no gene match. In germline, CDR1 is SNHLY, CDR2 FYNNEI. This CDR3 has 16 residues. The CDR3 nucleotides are TGTGCCAGCAGTCCGGGACGGATAGCGGGAATCTACGAGCAGTACTTC. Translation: CASSPGRIAGIYEQYF.

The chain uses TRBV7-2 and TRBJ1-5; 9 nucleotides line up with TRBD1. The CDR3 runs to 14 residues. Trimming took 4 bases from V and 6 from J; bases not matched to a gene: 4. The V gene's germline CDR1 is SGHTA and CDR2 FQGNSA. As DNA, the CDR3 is TGTGCCAGCAGCTCGGACAGGGGCGGTCAGCCCCAGCATTTT. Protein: CASSSDRGGQPQHF.

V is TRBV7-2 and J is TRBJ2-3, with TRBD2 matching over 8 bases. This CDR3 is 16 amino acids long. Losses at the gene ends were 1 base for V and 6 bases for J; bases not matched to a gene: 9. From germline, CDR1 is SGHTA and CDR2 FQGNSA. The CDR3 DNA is TGTGCCAGCAGCTTAGTATCCGGGAGGGCCTTGGATACGCAGTATTTT. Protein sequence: CASSLVSGRALDTQYF.

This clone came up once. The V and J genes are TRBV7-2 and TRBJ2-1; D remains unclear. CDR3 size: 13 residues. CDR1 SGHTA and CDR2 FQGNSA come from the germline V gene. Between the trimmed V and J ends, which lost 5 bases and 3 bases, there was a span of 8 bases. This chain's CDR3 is CASSPSLYNEQFF. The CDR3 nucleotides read TGTGCCAGCAGCCCATCGCTCTACAATGAGCAGTTCTTC.

The CDR3 region is CASSLTPSGSTDTQYF. CDR3 bases: TGTGCCAGCAGCTTAACCCCTAGCGGGAGCACAGATACGCAGTATTTT. The chain links TRBV5-6 to TRBJ2-3; 8 bases line up with TRBD2. The CDR3 has 16 residues. J lost 0 bases, V lost 2 bases, and 5 bases had no gene match. CDR1 and CDR2 (germline): SGHDT, YYEEEE.

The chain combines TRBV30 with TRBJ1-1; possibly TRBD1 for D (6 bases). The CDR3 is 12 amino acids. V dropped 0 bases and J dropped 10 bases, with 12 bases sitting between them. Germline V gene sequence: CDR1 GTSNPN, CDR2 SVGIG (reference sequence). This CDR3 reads CAWSVQGNGAFF. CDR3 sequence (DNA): TGTGCCTGGAGTGTACAGGGAAATGGAGCTTTCTTT.

CDR3 amino acids: CASSPRLAGDLHPTKEQFF. The CDR3 nucleotides are TGTGCCAGCAGCCCCCGACTAGCGGGGGACCTACACCCAACAAAGGAGCAGTTCTTC. This rearrangement joins TRBV14 to TRBJ2-1; 12 bases fit TRBD2. The V and J ends lost 4 bases and 10 bases, in that order; junction bases with no gene match: 20. This CDR3 is built from 19 residues. Germline CDR1 SGHDN, CDR2 FVKESK.

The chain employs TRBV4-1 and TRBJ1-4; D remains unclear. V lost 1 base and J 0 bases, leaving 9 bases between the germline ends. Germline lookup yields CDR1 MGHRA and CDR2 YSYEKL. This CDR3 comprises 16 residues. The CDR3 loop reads CASSQGTTATNEKLFF. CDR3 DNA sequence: TGCGCCAGCAGCCAAGGTACTACGGCAACTAATGAAAAACTGTTTTTT.

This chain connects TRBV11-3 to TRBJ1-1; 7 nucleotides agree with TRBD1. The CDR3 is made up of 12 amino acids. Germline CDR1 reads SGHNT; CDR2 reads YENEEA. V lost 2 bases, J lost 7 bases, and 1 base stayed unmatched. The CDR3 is CASSLRDSEAFF. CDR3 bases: TGTGCCAGCAGCTTAAGGGACAGTGAAGCTTTCTTT.

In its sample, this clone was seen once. The CDR3 loop is CASSLSGAAGETQYF. The CDR3 nucleotides read TGTGCCAGCAGCTTGTCAGGGGCGGCCGGGGAGACCCAGTACTTC. The rearrangement links TRBV5-4 to TRBJ2-5, with D possibly matching TRBD1 (6 bases). Trimming stripped 1 base from V and 5 bases from J, with 15 bases between. Germline V gene lookup returns CDR1 SGHNT and CDR2 YYREEE (reference sequence). This CDR3 contains 15 residues.